This record concerns one T cell receptor (beta chain) sequence. Time point specified: patch test 3, about 24 weeks after DPC sensitization. As for treatment: therapeutic diphenylcyclopropenone sensitization with weekly scalp DPC. The library gave individual cDNA molecules unique molecular identifiers. TCRdb called the RACE reads again in MiXCR, with one record for every CDR3 protein. The sample lists 190,000 or so distinct CDR3 sequences; 24% were seen once. The sample belongs to a study of human T cells and chemical hapten exposure. The germline V and J ends were trimmed by 0 bases and 4 bases, with 11 bases remaining between them. The CDR3 consists of 14 residues. Looked up from germline, CDR1 is DFQATT and CDR2 is SNEGSKA (reference sequence).

This receptor was identified in a woman between 35 and 50 years old with alopecia areata. Some clones in this sample may be carry-over from other donors' samples. The sequenced sample was whole blood, obtained in connection with sensitization to the hapten diphenylcyclopropenone (DPC). The chain couples TRBV20-1 to TRBJ2-3; D possibly corresponds to TRBD1 (5 bases). CDR3 coding DNA: TGCAGTGCTAGAGATCCGTCAGGGCCAGATACGCAGTATTTT. This encodes CSARDPSGPDTQYF.